This T cell receptor beta chain originates from a study of T-cell memory formation after mild COVID-19. As for the study in general: TCR clusters mostly belonged to single donors. Study results and limitations: Among clones contracting day 15 to 85, CD4/CD8 was balanced, whereas later expanders leaned CD4+. Clones that contracted clustered mainly in CM and EM if CD4+ and in EMRA if CD8+.

Constant-segment primers served in 5'RACE that generated TCR alpha and TCR beta cDNA libraries bearing sample barcodes and UMIs. TCRdb re-called the 5' RACE reads through MiXCR, storing one row per CDR3 protein. The sample lists 350,000 to 450,000 distinct CDR3 sequences; about 19% were seen once. CDR3 length equals 15 residues. After removal of 7 bases from V and 2 bases from J, the junction contained 8 bases not matched to a gene. This clonotype has more than one count but fewer than ten. Antigen unknown. Sequenced sample: PBMCs or a T cell subset sorted from them (not recorded which). This TCR was recovered from an adult woman who had mild COVID-19 (a few samples of this study predate the infection). Cell type and time point are not known. The chain combines TRBV12-3 or TRBV12-4 with TRBJ2-7, with 10 bases matching TRBD1. CDR3 sequence reads: CASTLGGQGAYEQYF. The DNA for the CDR3 is TGTGCCAGCACCTTAGGCGGACAGGGGGCCTACGAGCAGTACTTC.